This TCR beta chain came from a study of tumor T cells in aggressive B-cell lymphoma. Here immunoSEQ multiplex PCR was the method, and the copy in TCRdb shows in-frame clones only, minus some. This table holds approximately 3,000 clones, 85% found once. The germline V gene has CDR1 LNHDA and CDR2 SQIVND (reference sequence). V was pared by 7 bases and J by 6 bases, with 12 bases of the junction left unmatched. The CDR3 totals 15 residues. V and J are TRBV19 and TRBJ1-5; 7 bases agree with TRBD1. The receptor was derived from an adult with diffuse large B cell lymphoma. The source material was tumor tissue. The CDR3 region has the DNA TGTGCCAGTACCCCTTACTCAGGGGGAAGTCAGCCCCAGCATTTT. It codes for CASTPYSGGSQPQHF.